These 30 T cell receptor beta chains were all obtained from the same sample, sequenced in a study of T cells in localized non-small cell lung cancer. Generated by immunoSEQ multiplex PCR, the TCRdb table keeps only in-frame clones and is missing some. Of 20,000 to 25,000 clones in the sample, 89% are singletons; the top ten hold roughly a fifth. This sample comprised peripheral blood, obtained before any cancer treatment. These receptors all come from a man between 40 and 70 years old with stage I squamous cell lung carcinoma.

This clone was recorded only once. V and J are TRBV19 and TRBJ1-2; D ambiguous. The CDR3 runs 14 residues. Trimming took 1 base from V and 1 from J, leaving 7 bases between them. Germline loops: CDR1 LNHDA, CDR2 SQIVND (reference sequence). CDR3 in amino acids: CASSIGSLNYGYTF. The CDR3 DNA follows: TGTGCCAGTAGTATAGGGAGCCTTAACTATGGCTACACCTTC.

This sequence joins TRBV7-2 and TRBJ2-7, with a possible D match to TRBD2 (7 bases). This CDR3 spans 15 amino acids. V lost 5 bases and J lost 6, with 20 bases in between. Per germline, CDR1 SGHTA and CDR2 FQGNSA. In DNA, the CDR3 is TGTGCCAGCAGCCCCGTAGGGGGGGGCGCCTTCGAGCAGTACTTC. Its protein is CASSPVGGGAFEQYF.

This chain joins TRBV9 and TRBJ1-6; D remains unclear. Germline values: CDR1 SGDLS, CDR2 YYNGEE. There are 15 residues in the CDR3. The germline V and J ends were trimmed by 0 bases and 7 bases, with 11 bases remaining between them. The CDR3 loop is CASSVGGDKNSPLHF. The CDR3 DNA sequence: TGTGCCAGCAGCGTAGGCGGGGATAAGAATTCACCCCTCCACTTT.

The chain has TRBV28 and TRBJ1-3, with D unresolved. Trimming removed 8 bases at V and 2 bases at J, with 13 bases between. Germline-derived CDR1 and CDR2 are MDHEN and SYDVKM. The CDR3 contains 14 residues. CDR3: CASGGIRAGNTIYF. The CDR3 DNA reads TGTGCCAGCGGTGGGATCCGCGCTGGAAACACCATATATTTT.

CDR3 region: CASSFSAGAEQYF. The CDR3 DNA sequence: TGTGCCAGCAGCTTTTCAGCAGGGGCCGAGCAGTACTTC. The V and J genes are TRBV7-2 and TRBJ2-7, with a weak D call TRBD1 (6 bases). Germline assignment: CDR1 SGHTA and CDR2 FQGNSA. This CDR3 has 13 amino acids. The ends were cut back, 3 bases at V and 6 bases at J, with 12 bases in the middle.

The chain employs TRBV19 and TRBJ1-5; 7 nucleotides align to TRBD1. The CDR3 runs to 16 residues. V lost 4 bases and J lost 3; bases outside the gene matches: 9. Germline assignment: CDR1 LNHDA and CDR2 SQIVND (reference sequence). The CDR3 region has the DNA TGTGCCAGTAGTAAGGGAATTGGACAGGCCAATCAGCCCCAGCATTTT. Residues: CASSKGIGQANQPQHF.

The chain uses TRBV10-2 and TRBJ1-1; D is uncertain. This CDR3 contains 13 residues. Trimming shortened V by 7 bases and J by 3 bases, and 12 bases separated the two germline ends. CDR1 is WSHSY and CDR2 is SAAADI in the germline V gene. CDR3 protein: CASISDGYTEAFF. CDR3 nucleotide sequence: TGCGCCAGCATTTCGGACGGTTACACTGAAGCTTTCTTT.

In its sample, this clone was seen once. CDR3: CASSTGVNTEAFF. The CDR3 DNA reads as TGTGCCAGCAGCACCGGGGTGAACACTGAAGCTTTCTTT. The V and J genes are TRBV5-4 and TRBJ1-1; D is unclear. Germline CDR1 reads SGHNT; CDR2 reads YYREEE (reference sequence). V lost 4 bases and J 0 bases, leaving 7 bases between the germline ends. CDR3 size: 13 residues. The complete variable domain, with remaining parts taken from reference TRBV5-4 and TRBJ1-1, reads ETGVTQSPTHLIKTRGQQVTLRCSSQSGHNTVSWYQQALGQGPQFIFQYYREEENGRGNFPPRFSGLQFPNYSSELNVNALELDDSALYLCASSTGVNTEAFFGQGTRLTVV.

This clone was observed a handful of times. The sample contains more than one DNA sequence encoding this CDR3. V is TRBV19 and J is TRBJ1-3; D is undetermined. Germline V lookup: CDR1 LNHDA, CDR2 SQIVND (reference sequence). The CDR3 totals 14 residues. With 4 bases removed from V and 0 bases from J, the gap between germline ends came to 7 bases. CDR3 nucleotides: TGTGCCAGTAGTACCCTTAACTCTGGAAACACCATATATTTT. Translated, it gives CASSTLNSGNTIYF.

The chain employs TRBV5-5 and TRBJ2-7, with 9 bases matching TRBD2. Germline assignment: CDR1 SGHKS and CDR2 YYEKEE (reference sequence). J lost 0 bases, V lost 4 bases, and 5 bases had no gene match. The CDR3 loop spans 15 amino acids. The CDR3 bases are TGTGCCAGCAGCCCGGATAGCGGGAGCTCCTACGAGCAGTACTTC. It is translated as CASSPDSGSSYEQYF.

The chain has TRBV7-7 and TRBJ2-7, with D perhaps given as TRBD1 or TRBD2 (5 bases each). V lost 1 base, J lost 7 bases, and 11 bases lay in between. CDR1 SSHAT and CDR2 FNYEAQ come from the germline V gene (reference sequence). This CDR3 region has 13 residues. The CDR3 nucleotides are TGTGCCAGCAGCTTAGTCTCTGGGGGTGAGCAGTACTTC. Translation gives CASSLVSGGEQYF.

The V call is TRBV5-1, the J call TRBJ2-3, with D possibly being TRBD2 (6 bases). This CDR3 contains 14 residues. Per germline, CDR1 SGHRS and CDR2 YFSETQ. Deletions cut 2 bases from V and 3 bases from J, with 10 bases between. The CDR3 region has the DNA TGCGCCAGCAGCTTAAGACTAGTAACAGATACGCAGTATTTT. It codes for CASSLRLVTDTQYF.

CDR3 sequence: CASSLRDYPYNEQFF. The CDR3 bases are TGTGCCAGCAGTCTCCGGGACTATCCCTACAATGAGCAGTTCTTC. The rearrangement links TRBV28 to TRBJ2-1, with 7 bases aligning to TRBD2. The CDR3 runs 15 residues. From germline, CDR1 is MDHEN and CDR2 SYDVKM. The V segment lost 5 bases and the J segment 2 bases; nucleotides outside the gene matches: 6.

This rearrangement joins TRBV9 to TRBJ1-4, with D possibly matching TRBD1 (5 bases). V lost 0 bases, J lost 4 bases, and 13 bases lay in between. The CDR3 length is 16 residues. Germline loops: CDR1 SGDLS, CDR2 YYNGEE. This chain's CDR3 is CASSVGSGGGNEKLFF. The CDR3 DNA reads as TGTGCCAGCAGCGTAGGATCGGGGGGAGGTAATGAAAAACTGTTTTTT.

The chain recombines TRBV18 with TRBJ1-2; TRBD1 matches 9 bases. CDR3 length: 13 residues. J gave up 4 bases and V 4 bases, and 1 base lay outside the gene matches. Looked up from germline, CDR1 is KGHSH and CDR2 is LQKENI. The CDR3 DNA reads as TGTGCCAGCTCACAGGGACAGGGCTATGGCTACACCTTC. It yields the protein CASSQGQGYGYTF. Supplemented by reference TRBV18 and TRBJ1-2, the full variable domain reads NAGVMQNPRHLVRRRGQEARLRCSPMKGHSHVYWYRQLPEEGLKFMVYLQKENIIDESGMPKERFSAEFPKEGPSILRIQQVVRGDSAAYFCASSQGQGYGYTFGSGTRLTVV.

The gene calls are TRBV5-1 and TRBJ2-7, with D tentatively TRBD1 or TRBD2 (5 bases each). From germline, CDR1 is SGHRS and CDR2 YFSETQ. This CDR3 region has 14 residues. V was shortened by 5 bases and J by 0 bases, with 12 bases between the two germline ends. Here the CDR3 DNA reads TGCGCCAGCAGTTTTGGGGGTCTCTCCTACGAGCAGTACTTC. Translating gives CASSFGGLSYEQYF.

This clone was observed a few times. V gene TRBV18 combines with J gene TRBJ2-1, with 8 bases aligning to TRBD2. The CDR3 is 13 amino acids. Per germline, CDR1 KGHSH and CDR2 LQKENI. Unmatched junction bases numbered 4, after V lost 4 bases and J lost 8 bases. Written as DNA, the CDR3 is TGTGCCAGCTCACTTCGGGGGGGCCATGAGCAGTTCTTC. Translation: CASSLRGGHEQFF.

This clone was picked up a small number of times. The CDR3 protein is CASSPRTTRSGANVLTF. The CDR3 DNA sequence: TGTGCCAGCAGCCCAAGGACAACCCGCTCTGGGGCCAACGTCCTGACTTTC. V gene TRBV7-3 combines with J gene TRBJ2-6; the D gene is possibly TRBD1 (5 bases). The CDR3 covers 17 residues. Germline assignment: CDR1 SGHTA and CDR2 FQGTGA. V lost 5 bases and J lost 0, with 14 bases in between.

V and J are TRBV28 and TRBJ1-2, with a weak D call TRBD1 (6 bases). Trimming pared 6 bases from V and 5 bases from J, leaving 16 bases between. Germline V lookup: CDR1 MDHEN, CDR2 SYDVKM. This CDR3 is built from 14 residues. CDR3 region: CASSPPQGDYGYTF. The CDR3 coding sequence is TGTGCCAGCAGCCCCCCACAGGGAGATTATGGCTACACCTTC.

This clone occurred once. V is TRBV4-1 and J is TRBJ2-2; D is undetermined. CDR1 is MGHRA, CDR2 YSYEKL, per germline. The CDR3 is 14 amino acids. V lost 1 base, J lost 0 bases, and 3 bases lay in between. CDR3: CASSQGANTGELFF. CDR3 nucleotides: TGCGCCAGCAGCCAAGGCGCGAACACCGGGGAGCTGTTTTTT.

J is TRBJ2-7 and V is TRBV27, with D maybe TRBD1 (6 bases). The CDR3 is 14 residues long. Trimming shortened V by 6 bases and J by 4 bases, and 16 bases separated the two germline ends. Germline-derived CDR1 and CDR2 are MNHEY and SMNVEV (reference sequence). The CDR3 region has the DNA TGTGCCAGCAGACTTTACCTGGGACATTACGAGCAGTACTTC. Translation: CASRLYLGHYEQYF.

V is TRBV9 and J is TRBJ1-6; tentative D call: TRBD1 (5 bases). V gave up 3 bases and J gave up 4 bases, with 11 bases separating them. The CDR3 has 15 amino acids. Germline assignment: CDR1 SGDLS and CDR2 YYNGEE. This chain's CDR3 is CASSASEGYNSPLHF. DNA of the CDR3: TGTGCCAGCAGCGCTAGTGAGGGGTATAATTCACCCCTCCACTTT.

The chain recombines TRBV28 with TRBJ1-4, with a tentative D call TRBD1 (5 bases). Germline CDR1 and CDR2: MDHEN and SYDVKM. Between the trimmed V and J ends, which lost 1 base and 0 bases, there was a span of 6 bases. The CDR3 has 15 amino acids. CDR3 DNA sequence: TGTGCCAGCAGTTTATCCAGGGCAACTAATGAAAAACTGTTTTTT. It specifies CASSLSRATNEKLFF.

This clone was seen a single time. The chain uses TRBV7-2 and TRBJ1-1, with D tentatively TRBD1 (5 bases). V dropped 5 bases and J dropped 3 bases, with 16 bases sitting between them. The germline CDR1 and CDR2 sequences are SGHTA and FQGNSA. The CDR3 is 15 residues long. Written as DNA, the CDR3 is TGTGCCAGCAGCCGTTCTAGGGGACCAGACACTGAAGCTTTCTTT. It yields the protein CASSRSRGPDTEAFF.

The V gene is TRBV19, the J gene TRBJ1-2, with a tentative D call TRBD1 (5 bases). V gave up 3 bases and J gave up 0 bases, with 14 bases separating them. Per the germline V gene, CDR1 is LNHDA and CDR2 is SQIVND (reference sequence). CDR3 size: 16 residues. The CDR3 reads CASSMVVGHSNYGYTF. CDR3 nucleotide sequence: TGTGCCAGTAGTATGGTCGTAGGACATTCTAACTATGGCTACACCTTC.

The chain carries TRBV5-4 and TRBJ1-1; TRBD1 agrees at 9 bases. V gave up 3 bases and J gave up 3 bases; unmatched junction bases: 6. There are 15 residues in the CDR3. In germline, CDR1 is SGHNT, CDR2 YYREEE (reference sequence). For the CDR3, the DNA is TGTGCCAGCAGCTCGGGGACAGGGTCACACACTGAAGCTTTCTTT. Its translation is CASSSGTGSHTEAFF.

The chain recombines TRBV2 with TRBJ2-1; maybe TRBD2 (5 bases). CDR3 size: 15 residues. Trimming pared 2 bases from V and 5 bases from J, leaving 13 bases between. Germline assignment: CDR1 SNHLY and CDR2 FYNNEI. The CDR3 DNA follows: TGTGCCAGCAGTGAACCGATCGGGATTAACAATGAGCAGTTCTTC. It encodes CASSEPIGINNEQFF.

This clone was seen once. The J gene is TRBJ2-5, the V gene TRBV7-2, with TRBD1 matching 11 bases. The germline CDR1 and CDR2 sequences are SGHTA and FQGNSA. This CDR3 spans 13 amino acids. Trimming took 6 bases from V and 4 from J; bases not matched to a gene: 1. The CDR3 region is CASRDRGRETQYF. The DNA for the CDR3 is TGTGCCAGCAGGGACAGGGGGCGAGAGACCCAGTACTTC.

This sequence joins TRBV13 and TRBJ2-3; perhaps TRBD1 as D (5 bases). The germline V and J ends were trimmed by 4 bases and 3 bases, with 14 bases remaining between them. This CDR3 is 15 amino acids long. Germline-derived CDR1 and CDR2 are PRHDT and FYEKMQ (reference sequence). CDR3 in DNA: TGTGCCAGCAGCTCCCAGGGCGAGGAGACAGATACGCAGTATTTT. Amino acids: CASSSQGEETDTQYF.

The rearrangement links TRBV6-1 to TRBJ2-2, with TRBD1 matching over 9 bases. Germline V lookup: CDR1 MNHNS, CDR2 SASEGT. The V gene end was trimmed by 4 bases and the J gene end by 7 bases; junction bases not matched to a gene: 4. The CDR3 totals 14 residues. The CDR3 sequence is CASSVDRGSGELFF. CDR3 nucleotides: TGTGCCAGCAGTGTGGACAGGGGAAGCGGGGAGCTGTTTTTT.